The following is a T cell receptor beta chain sequence with its context. Primers: 60 Vbeta forward and 13 Jbeta reverse. Sequencing was performed with immunoSEQ multiplex PCR; in TCRdb, only in-frame clones are kept and a portion is missing. The sample lists some 54,000 clones; 80% were seen once. V lost 3 bases, J lost 11 bases, and 13 bases stayed unmatched. The CDR3 spans 15 residues. Germline CDR1 reads SGHRS; CDR2 reads YFSETQ. The data are from a study of cytomegalovirus exposure and HLA in healthy donors. Sequencing was done on a sample of PBMCs. This chain uses TRBV5-1 with TRBJ1-4, with 7 bases that match TRBD1. The sequence derives from a male donor in good health and CMV-seronegative. DNA for the CDR3: TGCGCCAGCAGCTGGAGGGCACAGGGGAACGAGAAACTGTTTTTT. Protein product: CASSWRAQGNEKLFF.